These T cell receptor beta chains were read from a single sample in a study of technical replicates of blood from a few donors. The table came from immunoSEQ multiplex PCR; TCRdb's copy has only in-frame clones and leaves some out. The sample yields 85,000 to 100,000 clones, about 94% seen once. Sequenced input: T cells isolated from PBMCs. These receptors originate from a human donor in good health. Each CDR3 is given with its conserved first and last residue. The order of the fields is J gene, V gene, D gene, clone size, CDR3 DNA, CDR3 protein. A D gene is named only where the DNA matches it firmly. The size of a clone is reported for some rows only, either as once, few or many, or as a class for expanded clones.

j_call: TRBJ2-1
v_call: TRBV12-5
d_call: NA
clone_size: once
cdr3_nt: TGTGCTAGTGGCACGGGGGTAAATGAGCAGTTCTTC
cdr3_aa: CASGTGVNEQFF

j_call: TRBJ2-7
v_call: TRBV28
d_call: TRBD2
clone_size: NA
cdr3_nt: TGTGCCAGCAGTTTGGAGGTGTCGGGAGGGCCCTACGAGCAGTACTTC
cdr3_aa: CASSLEVSGGPYEQYF

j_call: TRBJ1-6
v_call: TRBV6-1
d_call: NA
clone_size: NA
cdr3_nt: TGTGCCAGCAGTGAGGGAGCAAATTCACCCCTCCACTTT
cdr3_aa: CASSEGANSPLHF

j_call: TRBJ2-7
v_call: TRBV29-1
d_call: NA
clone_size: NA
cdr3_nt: TGCAGCGTAGGGGGGGACTACCACTACGAGCAGTACTTC
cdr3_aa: CSVGGDYHYEQYF

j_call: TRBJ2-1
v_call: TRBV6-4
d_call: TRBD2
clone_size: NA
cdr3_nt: TGTGCCAGCAGTGAAAGCGGGGGGGCCGGGGAGCAGTTCTTC
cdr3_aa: CASSESGGAGEQFF

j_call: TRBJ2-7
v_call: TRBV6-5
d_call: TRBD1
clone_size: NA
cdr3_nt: TGTGCCAGCAGTTATAACAGGGGTTACGAGCAGTACTTC
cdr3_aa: CASSYNRGYEQYF

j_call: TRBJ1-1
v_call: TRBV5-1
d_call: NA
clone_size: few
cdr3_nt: TGCGCCAGCAGTTTCAACCGGGATAGAGAAGCTTTCTTT
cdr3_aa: CASSFNRDREAFF

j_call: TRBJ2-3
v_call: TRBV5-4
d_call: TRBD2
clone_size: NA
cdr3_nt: TGTGCCAGCAGCCTGGGCGGAACTAGCGGGGGTAGCACAGATACGCAGTATTTT
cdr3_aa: CASSLGGTSGGSTDTQYF

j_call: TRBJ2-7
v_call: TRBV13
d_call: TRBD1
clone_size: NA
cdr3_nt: TGTGCCAGCAGCCCACAGGGGGCCTACGAGCAGTACTTC
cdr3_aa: CASSPQGAYEQYF

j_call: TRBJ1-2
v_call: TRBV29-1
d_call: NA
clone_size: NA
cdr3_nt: TGCAGCGTTGGGGAGGGGACCTATGGCTACACCTTC
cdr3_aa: CSVGEGTYGYTF

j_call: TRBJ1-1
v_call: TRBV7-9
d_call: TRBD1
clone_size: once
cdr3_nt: TGTGCCAGCAGCTCCTCACCCTTAGACAGGGGCGCTTTCTTT
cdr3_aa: CASSSSPLDRGAFF

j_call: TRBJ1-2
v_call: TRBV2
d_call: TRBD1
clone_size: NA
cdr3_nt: TGTGCCAGCAGCGGTAGAGGGACAGCTAAAGGCTACACCTTC
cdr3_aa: CASSGRGTAKGYTF

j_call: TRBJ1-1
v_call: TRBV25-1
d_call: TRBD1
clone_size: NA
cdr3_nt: TGTGCCAGCCGGACAGGGCCAAACACTGAAGCTTTCTTT
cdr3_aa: CASRTGPNTEAFF

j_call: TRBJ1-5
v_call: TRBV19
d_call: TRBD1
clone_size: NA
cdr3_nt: TGTGCCAGTAGTATAGGACAGGGGGCTTATCAGCCCCAGCATTTT
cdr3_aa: CASSIGQGAYQPQHF

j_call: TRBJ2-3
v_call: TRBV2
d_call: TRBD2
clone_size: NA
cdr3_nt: TGTGCCAGCAGTGTAGCGGGAGAAGCGAATACGCAGTATTTT
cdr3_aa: CASSVAGEANTQYF

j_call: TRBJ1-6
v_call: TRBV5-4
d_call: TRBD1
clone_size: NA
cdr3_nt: TGTGCCAGCAGCTTTTCCGGGACAGGAGGGTATTCACCCCTCCACTTT
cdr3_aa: CASSFSGTGGYSPLHF

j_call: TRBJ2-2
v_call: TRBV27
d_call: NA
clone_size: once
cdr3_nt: TGTGCCAGCAGTGCTCCGGGGTACGGGGAGCTGTTTTTT
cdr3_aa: CASSAPGYGELFF

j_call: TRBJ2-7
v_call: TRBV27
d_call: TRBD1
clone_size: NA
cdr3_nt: TGTGCCAGCAGTACCGGGACAGCAACCTACGAGCAGTACTTC
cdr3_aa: CASSTGTATYEQYF

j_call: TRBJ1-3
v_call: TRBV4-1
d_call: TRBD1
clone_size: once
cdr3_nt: TGCGCCAGCAGCCAAGAACAGGGGAGAAACACCATATATTTT
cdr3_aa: CASSQEQGRNTIYF

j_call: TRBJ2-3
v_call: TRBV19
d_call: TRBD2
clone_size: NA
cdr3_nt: TGTGCCAGTGGATTCTGGGAGGGGGATACGCAGTATTTT
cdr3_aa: CASGFWEGDTQYF

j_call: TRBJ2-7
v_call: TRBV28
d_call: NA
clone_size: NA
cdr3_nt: TGTGCCAGCAGTTTAGAGAGTCCCACCTACGAGCAGTACTTC
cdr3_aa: CASSLESPTYEQYF

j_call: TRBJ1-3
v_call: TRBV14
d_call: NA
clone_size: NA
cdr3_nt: TGTGCCAGCAGCCAAGACAGTTACATCGGAAACACCATATATTTT
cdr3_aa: CASSQDSYIGNTIYF

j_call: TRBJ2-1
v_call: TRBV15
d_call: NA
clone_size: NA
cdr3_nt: TGTGCCACCAGCAGAGTACGGGGGGCCTCCTACAATGAGCAGTTCTTC
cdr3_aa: CATSRVRGASYNEQFF

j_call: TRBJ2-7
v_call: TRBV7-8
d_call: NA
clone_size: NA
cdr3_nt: TGTGCCAGCAGCTTCGCAGGGGACGACGAGCAGTACTTC
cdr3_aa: CASSFAGDDEQYF

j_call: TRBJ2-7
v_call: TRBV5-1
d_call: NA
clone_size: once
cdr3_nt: TGCGCCAGCAGCGCCCGGGAACTTAGGGCCGAGCAGTACTTC
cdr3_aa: CASSARELRAEQYF

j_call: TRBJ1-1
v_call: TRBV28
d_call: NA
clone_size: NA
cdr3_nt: TGTGCCAGCCGAGATCCGGGATTAGAAGCTTTCTTT
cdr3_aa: CASRDPGLEAFF

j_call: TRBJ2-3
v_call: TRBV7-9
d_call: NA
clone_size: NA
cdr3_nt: TGTGCCAGCAGCTTACAAGCCAGGGCCACAGATACGCAGTATTTT
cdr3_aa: CASSLQARATDTQYF

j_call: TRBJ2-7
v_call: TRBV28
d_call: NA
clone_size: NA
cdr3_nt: TGTGCCAGCAAACAGGGTCCAAGCTCCTACGAGCAGTACTTC
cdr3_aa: CASKQGPSSYEQYF

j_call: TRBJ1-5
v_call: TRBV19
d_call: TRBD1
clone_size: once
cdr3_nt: TGTGCCAGTAGTGAGGGACAGGGGCGCTCTTATAGCAATCAGCCCCAGCATTTT
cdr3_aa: CASSEGQGRSYSNQPQHF

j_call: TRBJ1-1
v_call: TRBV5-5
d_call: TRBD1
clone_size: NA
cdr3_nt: TGTGCCAGCAGCTTGTGGGTGGGACAGGGAACTGAAGCTTTCTTT
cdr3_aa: CASSLWVGQGTEAFF

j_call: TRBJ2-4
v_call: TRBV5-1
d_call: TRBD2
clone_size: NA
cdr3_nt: TGCGCCAGCACGACTCTAGCGGGAGGGCCGGTAAACATTCAGTACTTC
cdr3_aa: CASTTLAGGPVNIQYF

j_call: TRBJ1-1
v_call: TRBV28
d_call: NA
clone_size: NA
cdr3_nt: TGTGCCAGCAAGGAGGGAGTCACTGAAGCTTTCTTT
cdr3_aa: CASKEGVTEAFF

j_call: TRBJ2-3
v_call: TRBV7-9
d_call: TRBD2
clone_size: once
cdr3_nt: TGTGCCAGCAGCTTACGGTTAGGCGGGAGCCTCCTCTATACGCAGTATTTT
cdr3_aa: CASSLRLGGSLLYTQYF

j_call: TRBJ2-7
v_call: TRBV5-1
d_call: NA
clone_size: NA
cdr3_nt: TGCGCCAGCAGCTGGCAGGGCCCCTACGAGCAGTACTTC
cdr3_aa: CASSWQGPYEQYF

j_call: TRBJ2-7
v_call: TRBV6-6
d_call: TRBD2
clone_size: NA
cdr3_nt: TGTGCCAGCAGTGACCCGGGACTAGTTTACGAGCAGTACTTC
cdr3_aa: CASSDPGLVYEQYF

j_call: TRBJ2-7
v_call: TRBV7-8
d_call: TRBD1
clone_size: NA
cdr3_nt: TGTGCCAGCAGCCCACAACAGGGGTGGAACGAGCAGTACTTC
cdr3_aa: CASSPQQGWNEQYF

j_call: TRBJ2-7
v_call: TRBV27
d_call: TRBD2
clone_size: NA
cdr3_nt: TGTGCCAGCAGTCCCCCGGGACTAGCGGGGCCCGAGCAGTACTTC
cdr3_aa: CASSPPGLAGPEQYF

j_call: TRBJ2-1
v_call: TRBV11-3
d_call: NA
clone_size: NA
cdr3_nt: TGTGCCAGCAGCTTAAGTTCAGGGGCCCAGGGCCTCCAGTTCTTC
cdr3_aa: CASSLSSGAQGLQFF

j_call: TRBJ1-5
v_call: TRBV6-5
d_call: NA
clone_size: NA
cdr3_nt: TGTGCCAGCAGTTCAGGGGTACTGGGACAGCCCCAGCATTTT
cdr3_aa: CASSSGVLGQPQHF

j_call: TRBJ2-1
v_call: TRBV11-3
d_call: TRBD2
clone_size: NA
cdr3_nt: TGTGCCAGCAGCTTAGAGGCTAGCGGGAGAGATGAGCAGTTCTTC
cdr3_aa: CASSLEASGRDEQFF

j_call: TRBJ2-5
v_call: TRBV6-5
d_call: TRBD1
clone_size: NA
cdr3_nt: TGTGCCAGCAGTTACGGGACAGGGTCAGAGACCCAGTACTTC
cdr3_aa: CASSYGTGSETQYF

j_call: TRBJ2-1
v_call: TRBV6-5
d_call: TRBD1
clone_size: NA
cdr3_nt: TGTGCCAGCAGTTCCTCAGGGGGTACTATCTACAATGAGCAGTTCTTC
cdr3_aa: CASSSSGGTIYNEQFF

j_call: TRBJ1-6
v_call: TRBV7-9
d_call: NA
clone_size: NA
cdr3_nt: TGTGCCAGCACCGATAACATCCGGGACAAATATAATTCACCCCTCCACTTT
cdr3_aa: CASTDNIRDKYNSPLHF

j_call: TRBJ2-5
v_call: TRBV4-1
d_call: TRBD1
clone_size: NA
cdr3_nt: TGCGCCAGCAGCCCGATTCCGGGACAGGGGGCGGGAGAGACCCAGTACTTC
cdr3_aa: CASSPIPGQGAGETQYF

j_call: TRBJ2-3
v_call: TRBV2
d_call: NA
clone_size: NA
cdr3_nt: TGTGCCAGCGCCCGAGGGGGAGTAGGTGATACGCAGTATTTT
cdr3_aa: CASARGGVGDTQYF

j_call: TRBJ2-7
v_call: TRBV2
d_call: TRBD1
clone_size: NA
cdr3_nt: TGTGCCAGCAGCGGAACTAAGTCCCTGGGACAGGGGGCGCCGGGCGAGCAGTACTTC
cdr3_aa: CASSGTKSLGQGAPGEQYF

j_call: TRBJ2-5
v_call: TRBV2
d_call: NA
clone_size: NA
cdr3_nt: TGTGCCAGGGGTTCCCAAGCAGGGGTTAAAAAAGAGACCCAGTACTTC
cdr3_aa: CARGSQAGVKKETQYF

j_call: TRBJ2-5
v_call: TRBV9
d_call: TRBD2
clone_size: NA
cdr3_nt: TGTGCCAGCAGCGTAGGGGCGACTAGCGGGAGGGTATGGGAGACCCAGTACTTC
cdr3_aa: CASSVGATSGRVWETQYF

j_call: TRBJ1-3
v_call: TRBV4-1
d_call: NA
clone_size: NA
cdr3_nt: TGCGCCAGCAGCCAAGAAGGGCCAGGGGCCACCTCTGGAAACACCATATATTTT
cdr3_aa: CASSQEGPGATSGNTIYF